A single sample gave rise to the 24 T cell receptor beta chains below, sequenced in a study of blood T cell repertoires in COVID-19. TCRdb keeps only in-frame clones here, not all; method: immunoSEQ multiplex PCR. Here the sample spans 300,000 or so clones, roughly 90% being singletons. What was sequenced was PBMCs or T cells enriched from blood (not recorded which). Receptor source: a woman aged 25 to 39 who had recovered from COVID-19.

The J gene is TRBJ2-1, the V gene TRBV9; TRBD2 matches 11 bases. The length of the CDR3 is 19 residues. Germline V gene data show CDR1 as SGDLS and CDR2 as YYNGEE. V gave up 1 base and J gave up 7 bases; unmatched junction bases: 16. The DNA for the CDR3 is TGTGCCAGCAGCGTAACTAGCGGGAGACCCCCCCTTAGGGGTAATGAGCAGTTCTTC. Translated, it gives CASSVTSGRPPLRGNEQFF.

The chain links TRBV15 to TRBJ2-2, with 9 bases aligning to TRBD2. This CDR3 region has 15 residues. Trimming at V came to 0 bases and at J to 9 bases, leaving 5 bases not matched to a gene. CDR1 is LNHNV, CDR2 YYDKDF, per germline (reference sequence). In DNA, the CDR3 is TGTGCCACCAGCAGAGATATAGCGGGAGAGAGGGAGCTGTTTTTT. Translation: CATSRDIAGERELFF.

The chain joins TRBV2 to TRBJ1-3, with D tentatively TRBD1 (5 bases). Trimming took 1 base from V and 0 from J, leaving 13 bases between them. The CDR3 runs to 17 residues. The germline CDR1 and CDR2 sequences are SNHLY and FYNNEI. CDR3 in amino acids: CASSEGRRARSGNTIYF. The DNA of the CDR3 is TGTGCCAGCAGTGAAGGGCGCAGGGCACGCTCTGGAAACACCATATATTTT. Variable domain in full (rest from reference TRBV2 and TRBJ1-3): EPEVTQTPSHQVTQMGQEVILRCVPISNHLYFYWYRQILGQKVEFLVSFYNNEISEKSEIFDDQFSVERPDGSNFTLKIRSTKLEDSAMYFCASSEGRRARSGNTIYFGEGSWLTVV.

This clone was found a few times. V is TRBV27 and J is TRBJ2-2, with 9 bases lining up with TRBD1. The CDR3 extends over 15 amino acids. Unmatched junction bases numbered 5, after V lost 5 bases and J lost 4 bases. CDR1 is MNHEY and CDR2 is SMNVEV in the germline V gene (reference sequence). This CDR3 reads CASSQQGAGTGELFF. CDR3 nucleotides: TGTGCCAGCAGTCAACAGGGGGCCGGCACCGGGGAGCTGTTTTTT.

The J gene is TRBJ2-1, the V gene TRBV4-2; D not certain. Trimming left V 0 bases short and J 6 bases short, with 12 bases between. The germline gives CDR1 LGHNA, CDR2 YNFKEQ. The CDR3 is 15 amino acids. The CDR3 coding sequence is TGTGCCAGCAGCCAAGAGGGTGGAGATACCAATGAGCAGTTCTTC. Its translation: CASSQEGGDTNEQFF.

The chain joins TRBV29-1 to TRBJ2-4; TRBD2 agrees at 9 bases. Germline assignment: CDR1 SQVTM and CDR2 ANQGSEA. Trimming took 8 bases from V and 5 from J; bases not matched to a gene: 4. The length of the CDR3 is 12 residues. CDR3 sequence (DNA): TGCAGCACTGCGGGAGGGGAAAACATTCAGTACTTC. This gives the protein CSTAGGENIQYF.

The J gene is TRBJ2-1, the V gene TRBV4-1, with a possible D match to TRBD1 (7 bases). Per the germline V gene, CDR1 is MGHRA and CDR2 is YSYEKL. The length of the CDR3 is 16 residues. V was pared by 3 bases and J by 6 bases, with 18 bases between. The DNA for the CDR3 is TGCGCCAGCAGCCACCAGACGGAGGGGGCTCTCAATGAGCAGTTCTTC. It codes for CASSHQTEGALNEQFF.

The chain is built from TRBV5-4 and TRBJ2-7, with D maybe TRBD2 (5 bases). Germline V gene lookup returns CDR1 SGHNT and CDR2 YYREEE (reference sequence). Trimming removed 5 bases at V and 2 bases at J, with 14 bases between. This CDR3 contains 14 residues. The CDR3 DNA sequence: TGTGCCAGCAGTAAGACGGACGGGGCCTACGAGCAGTACTTC. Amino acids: CASSKTDGAYEQYF.

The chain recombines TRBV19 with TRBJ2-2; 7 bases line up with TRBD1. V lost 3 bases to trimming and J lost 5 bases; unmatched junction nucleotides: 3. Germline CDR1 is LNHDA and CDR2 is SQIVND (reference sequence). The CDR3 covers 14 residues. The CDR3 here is CASSIGDRTGELFF. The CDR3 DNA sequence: TGTGCCAGTAGTATTGGGGACAGAACCGGGGAGCTGTTTTTT.

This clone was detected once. Written as DNA, the CDR3 is TGTGCCAGCAGGTTCCAGGGGGCCAATGAGCAGTTCTTC. Encoded protein: CASRFQGANEQFF. The chain links TRBV7-3 to TRBJ2-1; TRBD1 agrees at 8 bases. Germline V gene data show CDR1 as SGHTA and CDR2 as FQGTGA. Unmatched junction bases numbered 4, after V lost 6 bases and J lost 6 bases. The CDR3 sequence is 13 residues long.

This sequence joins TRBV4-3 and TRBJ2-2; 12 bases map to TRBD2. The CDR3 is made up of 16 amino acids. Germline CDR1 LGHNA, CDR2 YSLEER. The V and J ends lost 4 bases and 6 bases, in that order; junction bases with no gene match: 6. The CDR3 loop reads CASSLGLAGGAGELFF. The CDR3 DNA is TGCGCCAGCAGCCTCGGTCTAGCGGGAGGGGCCGGGGAGCTGTTTTTT.

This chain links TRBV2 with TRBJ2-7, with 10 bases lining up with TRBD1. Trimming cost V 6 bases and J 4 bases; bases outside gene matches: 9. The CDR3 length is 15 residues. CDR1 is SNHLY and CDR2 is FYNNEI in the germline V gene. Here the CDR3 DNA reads TGTGCCAGCAGGAGAGACAGGGGGCGCTTTTACGAGCAGTACTTC. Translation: CASRRDRGRFYEQYF.

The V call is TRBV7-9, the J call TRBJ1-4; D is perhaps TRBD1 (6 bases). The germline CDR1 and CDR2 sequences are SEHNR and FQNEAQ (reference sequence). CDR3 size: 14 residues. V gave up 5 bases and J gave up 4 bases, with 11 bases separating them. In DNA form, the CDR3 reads TGTGCCAGCAGCCGGACAGCCGATAATGAAAAACTGTTTTTT. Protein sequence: CASSRTADNEKLFF.

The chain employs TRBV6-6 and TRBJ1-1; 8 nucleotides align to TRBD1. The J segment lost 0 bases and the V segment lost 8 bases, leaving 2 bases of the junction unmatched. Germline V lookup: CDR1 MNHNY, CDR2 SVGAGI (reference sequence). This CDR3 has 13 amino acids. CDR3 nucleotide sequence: TGTGCCAGCGGGGACAGGTTGAACACTGAAGCTTTCTTT. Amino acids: CASGDRLNTEAFF.

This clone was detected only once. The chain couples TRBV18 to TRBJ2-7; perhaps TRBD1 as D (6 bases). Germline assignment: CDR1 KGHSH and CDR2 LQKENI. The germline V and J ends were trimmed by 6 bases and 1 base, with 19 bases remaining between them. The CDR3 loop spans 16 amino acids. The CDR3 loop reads CASSRDQGTTSYEQYF. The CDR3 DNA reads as TGTGCCAGCTCTCGAGACCAGGGGACGACGTCCTACGAGCAGTACTTC.

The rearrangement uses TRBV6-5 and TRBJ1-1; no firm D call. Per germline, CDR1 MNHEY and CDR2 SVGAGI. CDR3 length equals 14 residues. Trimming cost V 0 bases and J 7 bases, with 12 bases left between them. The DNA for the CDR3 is TGTGCCAGCAGTTACTCGAAGCCGAACGGTGAAGCTTTCTTT. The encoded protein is CASSYSKPNGEAFF.

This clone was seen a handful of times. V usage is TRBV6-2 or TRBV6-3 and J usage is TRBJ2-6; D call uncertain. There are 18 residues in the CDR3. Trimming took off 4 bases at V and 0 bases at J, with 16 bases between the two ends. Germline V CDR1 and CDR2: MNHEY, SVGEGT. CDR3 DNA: TGTGCCAGCAGTTCTTCAGTTAGCTACCACTCTGGGGCCAACGTCCTGACTTTC. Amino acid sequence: CASSSSVSYHSGANVLTF.

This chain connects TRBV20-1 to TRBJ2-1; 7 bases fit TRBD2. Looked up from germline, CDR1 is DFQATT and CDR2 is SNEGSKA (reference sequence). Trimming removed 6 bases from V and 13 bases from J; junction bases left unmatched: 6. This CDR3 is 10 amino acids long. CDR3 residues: CSAKRGEQFF. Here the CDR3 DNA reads TGCAGTGCGAAACGGGGGGAACAGTTCTTC.

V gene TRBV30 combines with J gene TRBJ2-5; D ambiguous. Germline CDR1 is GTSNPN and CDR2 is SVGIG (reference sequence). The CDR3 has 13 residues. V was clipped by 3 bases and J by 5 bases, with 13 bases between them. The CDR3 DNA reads TGTGCCTGGAGCGGTGTGGAGCTGGAGACCCAGTACTTC. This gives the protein CAWSGVELETQYF.

The CDR3 loop reads CASSQSLGLGENEQFF. CDR3 in DNA: TGTGCCAGCAGCCAAAGTCTTGGACTAGGAGAGAATGAGCAGTTCTTC. The rearrangement joins TRBV7-3 to TRBJ2-1; 7 positions match TRBD2. This CDR3 spans 16 amino acids. The V segment lost 5 bases and the J segment 7 bases; nucleotides outside the gene matches: 14. Looked up from germline, CDR1 is SGHTA and CDR2 is FQGTGA.

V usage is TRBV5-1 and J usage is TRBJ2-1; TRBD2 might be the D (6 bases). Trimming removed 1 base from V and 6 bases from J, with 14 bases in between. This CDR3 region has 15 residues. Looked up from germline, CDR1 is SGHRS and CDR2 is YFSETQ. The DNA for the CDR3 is TGCGCCAGCAGCTTGACCCAGCGGGTCGTCAATGAGCAGTTCTTC. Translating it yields CASSLTQRVVNEQFF.

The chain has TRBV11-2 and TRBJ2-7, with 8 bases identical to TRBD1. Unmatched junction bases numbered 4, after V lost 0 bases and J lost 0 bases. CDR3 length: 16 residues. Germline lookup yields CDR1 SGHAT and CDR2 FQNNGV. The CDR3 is CASSLDPDRASYEQYF. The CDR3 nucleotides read TGTGCCAGCAGCTTAGACCCGGACAGGGCCTCCTACGAGCAGTACTTC. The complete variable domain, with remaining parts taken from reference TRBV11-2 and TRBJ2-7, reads EAGVAQSPRYKIIEKRQSVAFWCNPISGHATLYWYQQILGQGPKLLIQFQNNGVVDDSQLPKDRFSAERLKGVDSTLKIQPAKLEDSAVYLCASSLDPDRASYEQYFGPGTRLTVT.

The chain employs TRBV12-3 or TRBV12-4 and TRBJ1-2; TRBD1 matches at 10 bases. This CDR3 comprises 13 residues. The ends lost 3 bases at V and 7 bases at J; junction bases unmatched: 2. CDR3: CASSLGQGIGYTF. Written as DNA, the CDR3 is TGTGCCAGCAGTTTGGGACAGGGGATTGGCTACACCTTC.

The CDR3 sequence is CASSHGAGGGEETQYF. The CDR3 coding sequence is TGTGCCAGCAGTCACGGGGCGGGAGGAGGAGAAGAGACCCAGTACTTC. V usage is TRBV6-2 or TRBV6-3 and J usage is TRBJ2-5, with TRBD2 matching 8 bases. The CDR3 runs 16 residues. CDR1 and CDR2 (germline): MNHEY, SVGEGT. V shed 5 bases, J shed 3 bases, and the junction held 11 bases outside the gene matches.